The following is a T cell receptor (beta chain) sequence with its context. Single viable CD3+CD4+CD8-CD45RO+ cells were sorted as the memory CD4+ T cells. These data belong to a study of memory CD4+ T cells and cytomegalovirus serostatus. Assay: immunoSEQ multiplex PCR; the TCRdb copy retains only in-frame clones and omits some. The sample carries some 48,000 clones, around 80% recorded once. The CDR3 totals 16 residues. V shed 2 bases and J shed 4 bases, with 14 bases lying between them. CDR1 is MDHEN and CDR2 is SYDVKM in the germline V gene. Sequenced material: memory CD4+ T cells from blood. The rearrangement uses TRBV28 and TRBJ2-2, with a weak D call TRBD2 (5 bases). The sequence came from an adult in good health and CMV-seronegative. The CDR3 coding sequence is TGTGCCAGCAGTTTAATCGGGATCTTTGGCACCGGGGAGCTGTTTTTT. Its translation: CASSLIGIFGTGELFF.